This TCR beta chain comes out of a study of T cells in localized non-small cell lung cancer. V was pared by 6 bases and J by 2 bases, with 10 bases between. This CDR3 has 13 amino acids. Per the germline V gene, CDR1 is WNHNN and CDR2 is SYGVQD (reference sequence). Profiled with immunoSEQ multiplex PCR; TCRdb holds only in-frame clones, not every one. The data contain some 3,600 clones, roughly 24% of them singletons. The sequenced sample was lung tumor tissue, obtained before any cancer treatment. The sequence came from a man between 35 and 75 years old with stage II lung adenocarcinoma. The V and J genes are TRBV10-1 and TRBJ1-1; D is unresolved. This CDR3 reads CASSDSGNTEAFF. The CDR3 coding sequence is TGCGCCAGCAGCGACTCTGGAAACACTGAAGCTTTCTTT.